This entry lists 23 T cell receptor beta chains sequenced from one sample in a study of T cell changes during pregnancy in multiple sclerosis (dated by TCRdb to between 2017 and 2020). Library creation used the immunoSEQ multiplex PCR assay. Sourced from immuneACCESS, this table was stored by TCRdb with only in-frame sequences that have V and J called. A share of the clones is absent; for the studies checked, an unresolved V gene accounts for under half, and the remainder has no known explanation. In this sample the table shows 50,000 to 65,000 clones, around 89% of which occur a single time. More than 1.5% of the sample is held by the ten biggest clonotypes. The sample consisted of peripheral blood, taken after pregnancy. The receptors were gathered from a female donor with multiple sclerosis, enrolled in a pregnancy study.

The chain's CDR3 is CASILTSGGANEQFF. The CDR3 DNA reads as TGTGCCAGCATTCTGACTAGCGGGGGGGCTAATGAGCAGTTCTTC. This sequence joins TRBV2 and TRBJ2-1; 14 nucleotides agree with TRBD2. Germline V gene data show CDR1 as SNHLY and CDR2 as FYNNEI. This CDR3 has 15 residues. V gave up 7 bases and J gave up 7 bases; unmatched junction bases: 6.

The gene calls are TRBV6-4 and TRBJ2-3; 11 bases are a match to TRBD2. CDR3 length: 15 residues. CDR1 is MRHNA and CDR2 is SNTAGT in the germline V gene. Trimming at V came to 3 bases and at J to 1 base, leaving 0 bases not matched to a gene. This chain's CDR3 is CASSEGLAGTDTQYF. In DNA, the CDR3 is TGTGCCAGCAGTGAGGGACTAGCGGGCACAGATACGCAGTATTTT.

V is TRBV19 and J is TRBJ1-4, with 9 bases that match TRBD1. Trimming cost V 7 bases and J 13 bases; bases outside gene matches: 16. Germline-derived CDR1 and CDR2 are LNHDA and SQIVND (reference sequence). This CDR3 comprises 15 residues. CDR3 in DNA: TGTGCCAGTACCTATGGGGACAGGGAAGGCCCTAGACTGTTTTTT. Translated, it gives CASTYGDREGPRLFF.

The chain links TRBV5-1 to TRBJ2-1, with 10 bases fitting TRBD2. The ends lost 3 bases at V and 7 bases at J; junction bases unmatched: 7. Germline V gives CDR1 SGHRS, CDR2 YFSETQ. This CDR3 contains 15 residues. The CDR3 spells CASSWSGTSENEQFF. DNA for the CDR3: TGCGCCAGCAGCTGGTCCGGGACTAGCGAGAATGAGCAGTTCTTC.

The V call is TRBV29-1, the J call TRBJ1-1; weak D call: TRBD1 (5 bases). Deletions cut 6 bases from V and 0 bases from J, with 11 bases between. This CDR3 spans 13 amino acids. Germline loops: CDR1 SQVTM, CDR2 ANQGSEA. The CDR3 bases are TGCAGCGTCGGGAGACAGTTGAACACTGAAGCTTTCTTT. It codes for CSVGRQLNTEAFF.

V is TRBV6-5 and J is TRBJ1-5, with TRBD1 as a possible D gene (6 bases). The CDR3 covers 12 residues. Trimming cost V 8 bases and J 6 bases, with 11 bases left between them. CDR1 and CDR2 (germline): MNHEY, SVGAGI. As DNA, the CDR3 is TGTGCCAGCCGAACAGGGCTTCAGCCCCAGCATTTT. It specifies CASRTGLQPQHF.

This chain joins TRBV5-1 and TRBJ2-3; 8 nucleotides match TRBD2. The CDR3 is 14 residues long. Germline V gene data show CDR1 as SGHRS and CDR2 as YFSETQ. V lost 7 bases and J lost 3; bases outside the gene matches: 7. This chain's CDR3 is CASPGRGETDTQYF. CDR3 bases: TGCGCCAGCCCCGGGCGGGGGGAAACAGATACGCAGTATTTT.

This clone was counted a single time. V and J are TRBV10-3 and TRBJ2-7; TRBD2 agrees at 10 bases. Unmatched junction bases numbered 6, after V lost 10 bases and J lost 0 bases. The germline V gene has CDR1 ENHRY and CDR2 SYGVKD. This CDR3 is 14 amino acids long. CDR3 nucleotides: TGTGCCACTACCACTAGCGGGGCCTCCTACGAGCAGTACTTC. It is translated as CATTTSGASYEQYF.

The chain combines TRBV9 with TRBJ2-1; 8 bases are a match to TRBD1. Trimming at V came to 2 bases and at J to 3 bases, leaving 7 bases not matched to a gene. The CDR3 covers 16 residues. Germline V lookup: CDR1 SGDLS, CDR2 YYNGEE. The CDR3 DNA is TGTGCCAGCAGCGTTGGACAGGGCCCGAGCTACAATGAGCAGTTCTTC. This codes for CASSVGQGPSYNEQFF.

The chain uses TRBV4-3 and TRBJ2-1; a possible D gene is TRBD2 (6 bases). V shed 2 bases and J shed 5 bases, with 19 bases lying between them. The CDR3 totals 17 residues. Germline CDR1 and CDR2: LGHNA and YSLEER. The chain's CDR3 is CASSQQLPLALHNEQFF. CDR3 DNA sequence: TGCGCCAGCAGCCAACAATTGCCGCTAGCGTTGCACAATGAGCAGTTCTTC.

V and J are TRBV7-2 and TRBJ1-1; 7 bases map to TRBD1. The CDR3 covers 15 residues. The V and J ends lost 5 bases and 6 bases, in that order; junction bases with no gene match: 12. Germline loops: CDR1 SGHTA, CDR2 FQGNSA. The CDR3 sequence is CASSLRIDRAAEAFF. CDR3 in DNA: TGTGCCAGCAGCCTCCGAATAGACAGGGCGGCTGAAGCTTTCTTT.

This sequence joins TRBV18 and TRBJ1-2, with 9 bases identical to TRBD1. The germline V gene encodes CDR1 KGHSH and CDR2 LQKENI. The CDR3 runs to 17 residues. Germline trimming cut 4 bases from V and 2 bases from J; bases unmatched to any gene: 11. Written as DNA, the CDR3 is TGTGCCAGCTCACACTGGGACAGGGTAAGAACCAACTATGGCTACACCTTC. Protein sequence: CASSHWDRVRTNYGYTF.

The CDR3: CASSEYRETGELFF. The CDR3 coding sequence is TGTGCCAGCAGTGAATATAGGGAGACCGGGGAGCTGTTTTTT. This chain uses TRBV25-1 with TRBJ2-2; TRBD2 is a possible D gene (5 bases). The CDR3 spans 14 residues. With 0 bases removed from V and 5 bases from J, the gap between germline ends came to 7 bases. CDR1 is MGHDK and CDR2 is SYGVNS in the germline V gene.

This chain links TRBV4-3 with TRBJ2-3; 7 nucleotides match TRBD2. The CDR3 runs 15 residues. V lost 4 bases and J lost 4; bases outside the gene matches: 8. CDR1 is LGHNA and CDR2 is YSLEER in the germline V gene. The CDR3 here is CASSPRGGRADTQYF. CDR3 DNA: TGCGCCAGCAGCCCCCGTGGAGGGAGGGCAGATACGCAGTATTTT.

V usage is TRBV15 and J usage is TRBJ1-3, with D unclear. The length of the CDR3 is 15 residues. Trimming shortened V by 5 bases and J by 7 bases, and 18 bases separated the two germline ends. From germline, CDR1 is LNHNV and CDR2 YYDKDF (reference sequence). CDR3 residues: CATSEPREGSNTIYF. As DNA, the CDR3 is TGTGCCACCAGCGAACCCCGGGAAGGGTCCAACACCATATATTTT. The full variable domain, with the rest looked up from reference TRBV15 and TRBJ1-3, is DAMVIQNPRYQVTQFGKPVTLSCSQTLNHNVMYWYQQKSSQAPKLLFHYYDKDFNNEADTPDNFQSRRPNTSFCFLDIRSPGLGDTAMYLCATSEPREGSNTIYFGEGSWLTVV.

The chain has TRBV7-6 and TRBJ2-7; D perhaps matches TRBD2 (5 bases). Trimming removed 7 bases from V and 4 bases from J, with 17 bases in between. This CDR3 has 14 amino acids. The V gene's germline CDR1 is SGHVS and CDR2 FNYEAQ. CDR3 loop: CASTVTRGGYEQYF. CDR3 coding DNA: TGTGCCAGCACCGTCACCCGGGGTGGGTACGAGCAGTACTTC.

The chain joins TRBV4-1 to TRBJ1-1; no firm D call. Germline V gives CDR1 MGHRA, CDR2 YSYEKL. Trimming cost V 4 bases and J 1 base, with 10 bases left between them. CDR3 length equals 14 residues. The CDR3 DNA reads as TGCGCCAGCAGCCGTAGTTCAGGGAACACTGAAGCTTTCTTT. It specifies CASSRSSGNTEAFF.

The CDR3 nucleotides read TGTGCCAGCAGTGTGGTGCACAGCACCGCGACGAACTATGGCTACACCTTC. Amino acids: CASSVVHSTATNYGYTF. The chain recombines TRBV2 with TRBJ1-2, with D unclear. Germline V gene data show CDR1 as SNHLY and CDR2 as FYNNEI. V shed 4 bases and J shed 2 bases, with 20 bases lying between them. This CDR3 comprises 17 residues.

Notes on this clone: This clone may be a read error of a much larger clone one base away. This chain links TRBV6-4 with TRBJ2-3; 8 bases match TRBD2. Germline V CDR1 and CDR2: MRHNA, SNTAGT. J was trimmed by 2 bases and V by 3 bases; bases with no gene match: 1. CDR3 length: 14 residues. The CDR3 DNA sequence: TGTGCCAGCAGTGAAGCGGGGGCCACAGATACGCAGTATTTT. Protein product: CASSEAGATDTQYF.

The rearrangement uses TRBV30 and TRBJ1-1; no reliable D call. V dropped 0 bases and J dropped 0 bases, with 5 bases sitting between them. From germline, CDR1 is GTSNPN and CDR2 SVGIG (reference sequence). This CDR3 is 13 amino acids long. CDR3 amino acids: CAWSVLMNTEAFF. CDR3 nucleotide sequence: TGTGCCTGGAGTGTACTCATGAACACTGAAGCTTTCTTT. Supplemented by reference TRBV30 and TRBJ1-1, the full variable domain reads SQTIHQWPATLVQPVGSPLSLECTVEGTSNPNLYWYRQAAGRGLQLLFYSVGIGQISSEVPQNLSASRPQDRQFILSSKKLLLSDSGFYLCAWSVLMNTEAFFGQGTRLTVV.

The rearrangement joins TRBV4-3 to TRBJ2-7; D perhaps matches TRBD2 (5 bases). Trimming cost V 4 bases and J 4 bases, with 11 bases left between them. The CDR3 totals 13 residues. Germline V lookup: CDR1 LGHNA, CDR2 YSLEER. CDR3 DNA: TGCGCCAGCAGCCTTAGGTCGGGGTACGAGCAGTACTTC. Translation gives CASSLRSGYEQYF.

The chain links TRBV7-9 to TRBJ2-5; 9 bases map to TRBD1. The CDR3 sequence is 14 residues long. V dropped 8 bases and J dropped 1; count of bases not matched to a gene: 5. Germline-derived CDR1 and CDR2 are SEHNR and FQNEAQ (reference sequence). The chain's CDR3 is CASRPTGGQETQYF. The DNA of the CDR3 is TGTGCCAGCCGACCGACAGGGGGCCAAGAGACCCAGTACTTC.

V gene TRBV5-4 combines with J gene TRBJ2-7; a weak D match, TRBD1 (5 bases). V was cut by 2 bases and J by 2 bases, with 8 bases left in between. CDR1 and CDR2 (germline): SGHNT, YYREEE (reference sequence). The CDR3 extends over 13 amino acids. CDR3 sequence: CASSLWGPYEQYF. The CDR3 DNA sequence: TGTGCCAGCAGCTTATGGGGCCCCTACGAGCAGTACTTC.